This passage covers 10 T cell receptor beta chains from one sample sequenced in a study of blood T cell repertoires in COVID-19. Sequencing was performed with immunoSEQ multiplex PCR; in TCRdb, only in-frame clones are kept and a portion is missing. The data show nearly 110,000 clones, 70% to 80% seen once. Sequences were obtained from peripheral blood. These receptors were collected from a human donor with acute or convalescent COVID-19. The donor label of this sample is uncertain.

The chain couples TRBV6-1 to TRBJ2-1, with 11 bases fitting TRBD2. The germline V gene encodes CDR1 MNHNS and CDR2 SASEGT. CDR3 length: 16 amino acids. V was clipped by 4 bases and J by 7 bases; unmatched bases: 9. As DNA, the CDR3 is TGTGCCAGCAGTGCAGTAGCGGGGGGGCCTAAGAATGAGCAGTTCTTC. Translation gives CASSAVAGGPKNEQFF.

The chain joins TRBV27 to TRBJ1-6; 9 positions match TRBD1. The ends lost 2 bases at V and 9 bases at J; junction bases unmatched: 8. This CDR3 spans 16 amino acids. Per germline, CDR1 MNHEY and CDR2 SMNVEV (reference sequence). In DNA, the CDR3 is TGTGCCAGCAGTTTAGCCGGGACAGGGCCTACTTCACCCCTCCACTTT. Protein sequence: CASSLAGTGPTSPLHF.

The V gene is TRBV4-1, the J gene TRBJ2-2, with TRBD1 matching over 11 bases. Looked up from germline, CDR1 is MGHRA and CDR2 is YSYEKL. V was pared by 4 bases and J by 5 bases, with 6 bases of the junction left unmatched. CDR3 size: 16 residues. DNA for the CDR3: TGCGCCAGCAGCCTTAGGACAGGGGGCTCGACCGGGGAGCTGTTTTTT. Its protein product is CASSLRTGGSTGELFF.

This clone has more than one count but fewer than ten. The chain employs TRBV5-1 and TRBJ1-1; D is perhaps TRBD1 (6 bases). The V gene's germline CDR1 is SGHRS and CDR2 YFSETQ. This CDR3 spans 13 amino acids. V lost 4 bases to trimming and J lost 4 bases, with 11 bases between them. The CDR3 DNA reads TGCGCCAGCAGCCCGGGGACAAGCACTGAAGCTTTCTTT. It specifies CASSPGTSTEAFF.

The chain uses TRBV7-6 and TRBJ2-5, with 9 bases identical to TRBD2. After removal of 3 bases from V and 0 bases from J, the junction contained 17 bases not matched to a gene. In germline, CDR1 is SGHVS, CDR2 FNYEAQ. This CDR3 is built from 20 residues. The CDR3 DNA reads as TGTGCCAGCAGCTTGGAGCGAGCGTTGGGCGGGGGGGCCCACCAAGAGACCCAGTACTTC. The encoded protein is CASSLERALGGGAHQETQYF.

This chain connects TRBV4-2 to TRBJ2-3; 7 nucleotides match TRBD2. J was trimmed by 7 bases and V by 0 bases; bases with no gene match: 10. The CDR3 is made up of 16 amino acids. CDR1 and CDR2 (germline): LGHNA, YNFKEQ. The CDR3 sequence: CASSQEASGLLNTQYF. Written as DNA, the CDR3 is TGTGCCAGCAGCCAAGAAGCTAGCGGCCTCTTGAATACGCAGTATTTT.

This clone appeared once. This specimen includes other DNA sequences encoding the same CDR3. The chain links TRBV5-1 to TRBJ2-5; TRBD1 matches at 8 bases. After removal of 1 base from V and 5 bases from J, the junction contained 7 bases not matched to a gene. In germline, CDR1 is SGHRS, CDR2 YFSETQ. The CDR3 runs 15 residues. The CDR3 nucleotides are TGCGCCAGCAGCTTGAGGCAGGGGGCTGGGGAGACCCAGTACTTC. It is translated as CASSLRQGAGETQYF.

In the case of this clone: Mismatch with germline at one junction end may stem from a read error. V and J are TRBV6-5 and TRBJ2-2, with 7 nucleotides matching TRBD2. This CDR3 has 12 amino acids. CDR1 MNHEY and CDR2 SVGAGI come from the germline V gene. The CDR3 sequence is CASSRPGGGLFF. DNA of the CDR3: TGTGCCAGCAGTCGTCCTGGGGGGGGGCTGTTTTTT.

This chain uses TRBV2 with TRBJ2-7; tentative D call: TRBD2 (6 bases). The germline gives CDR1 SNHLY, CDR2 FYNNEI. The CDR3 has 14 amino acids. Between the trimmed V and J ends, which lost 8 bases and 2 bases, there was a span of 16 bases. CDR3 residues: CASAPRTTTYEQYF. In DNA, the CDR3 is TGTGCCAGCGCCCCCCGGACTACCACCTACGAGCAGTACTTC.

This chain joins TRBV7-9 and TRBJ1-6; 8 bases match TRBD1. The CDR3 has 16 residues. The V and J ends lost 4 bases and 6 bases, in that order; junction bases with no gene match: 8. Germline lookup yields CDR1 SEHNR and CDR2 FQNEAQ (reference sequence). This chain's CDR3 is CASSSPDREGNSPLHF. The CDR3 coding sequence is TGTGCCAGCAGCTCCCCGGACAGGGAGGGTAATTCACCCCTCCACTTT.